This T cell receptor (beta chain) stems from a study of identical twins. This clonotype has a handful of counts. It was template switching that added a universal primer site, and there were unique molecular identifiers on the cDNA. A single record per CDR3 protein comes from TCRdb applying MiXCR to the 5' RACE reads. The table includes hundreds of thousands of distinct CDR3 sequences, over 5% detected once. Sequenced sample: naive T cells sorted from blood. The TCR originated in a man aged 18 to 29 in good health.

CDR3 in DNA: TGCAGCGCCGGGACAGCCTACGAGCAGTACTTC. This translates into CSAGTAYEQYF. The chain uses TRBV29-1 and TRBJ2-7, with 7 bases fitting TRBD1. Per germline, CDR1 SQVTM and CDR2 ANQGSEA. The CDR3 is 11 amino acids. The ends lost 7 bases at V and 2 bases at J; junction bases unmatched: 2.